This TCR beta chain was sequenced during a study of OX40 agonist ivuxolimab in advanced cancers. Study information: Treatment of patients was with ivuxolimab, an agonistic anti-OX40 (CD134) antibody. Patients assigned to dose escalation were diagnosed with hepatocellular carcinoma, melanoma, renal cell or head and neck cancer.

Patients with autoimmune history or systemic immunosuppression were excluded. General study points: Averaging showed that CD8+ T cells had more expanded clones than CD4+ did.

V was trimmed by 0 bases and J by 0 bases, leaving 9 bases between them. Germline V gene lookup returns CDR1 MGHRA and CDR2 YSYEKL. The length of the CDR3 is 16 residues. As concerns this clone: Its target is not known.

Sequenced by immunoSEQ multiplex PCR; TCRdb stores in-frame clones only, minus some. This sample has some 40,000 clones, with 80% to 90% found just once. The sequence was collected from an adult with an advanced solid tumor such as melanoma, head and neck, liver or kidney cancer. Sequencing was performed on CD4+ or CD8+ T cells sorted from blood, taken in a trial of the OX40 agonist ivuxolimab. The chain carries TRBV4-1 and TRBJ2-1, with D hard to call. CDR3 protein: CASSQEGKNSYNEQFF. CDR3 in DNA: TGCGCCAGCAGCCAAGAAGGGAAGAACTCCTACAATGAGCAGTTCTTC.